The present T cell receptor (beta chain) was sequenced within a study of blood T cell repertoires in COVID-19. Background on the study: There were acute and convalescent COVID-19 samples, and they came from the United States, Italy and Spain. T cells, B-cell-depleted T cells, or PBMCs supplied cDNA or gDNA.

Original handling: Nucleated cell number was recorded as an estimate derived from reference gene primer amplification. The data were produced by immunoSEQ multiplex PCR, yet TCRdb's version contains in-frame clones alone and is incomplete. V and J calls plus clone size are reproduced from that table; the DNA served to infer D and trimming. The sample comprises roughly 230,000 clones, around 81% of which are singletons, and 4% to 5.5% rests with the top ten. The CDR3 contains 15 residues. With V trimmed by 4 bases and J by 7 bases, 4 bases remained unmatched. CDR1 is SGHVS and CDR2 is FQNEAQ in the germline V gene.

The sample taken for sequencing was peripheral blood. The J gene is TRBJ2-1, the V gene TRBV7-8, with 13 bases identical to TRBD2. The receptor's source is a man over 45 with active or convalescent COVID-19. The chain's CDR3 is CASSSTGLAGNEQFF. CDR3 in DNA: TGTGCCAGCAGCTCCACGGGACTAGCGGGGAATGAGCAGTTCTTC.